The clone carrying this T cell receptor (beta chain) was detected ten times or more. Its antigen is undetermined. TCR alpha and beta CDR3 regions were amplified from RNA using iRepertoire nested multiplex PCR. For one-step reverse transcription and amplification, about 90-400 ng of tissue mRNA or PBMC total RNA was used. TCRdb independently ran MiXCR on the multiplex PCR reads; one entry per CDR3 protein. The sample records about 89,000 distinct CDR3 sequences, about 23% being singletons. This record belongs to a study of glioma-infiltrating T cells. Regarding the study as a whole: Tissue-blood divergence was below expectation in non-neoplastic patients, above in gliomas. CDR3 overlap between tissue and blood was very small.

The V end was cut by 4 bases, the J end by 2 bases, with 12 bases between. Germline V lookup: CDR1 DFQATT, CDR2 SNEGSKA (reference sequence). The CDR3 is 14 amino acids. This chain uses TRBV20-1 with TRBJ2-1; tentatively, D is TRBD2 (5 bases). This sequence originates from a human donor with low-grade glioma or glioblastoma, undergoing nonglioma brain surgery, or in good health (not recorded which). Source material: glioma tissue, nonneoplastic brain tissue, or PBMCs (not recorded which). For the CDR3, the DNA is TGCAGTGCTAAGGTCCAGCGGACCTACAATGAGCAGTTCTTC. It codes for CSAKVQRTYNEQFF.